The present TCR beta chain was sequenced within a study of CD8 T cells in Susac syndrome. Germline V lookup: CDR1 LNHDA, CDR2 SQIVND (reference sequence). Trimming removed 3 bases at V and 0 bases at J, with 9 bases between. The CDR3 loop spans 15 amino acids. Negative isolation was used for CD8+ and CD4+ T cells, and FACS enrichment was applied to TEMRA cells. The RNA, roughly 0.45 to 1 ug, was put through reverse transcription using random hexamers. An immunoSEQ multiplex PCR amplified TCR beta CDR3 over 54 Vbeta and 13 Jbeta. TCRdb fed the immunoSEQ multiplex PCR reads into MiXCR, producing one record per CDR3 protein. The table has about 170,000 distinct CDR3 sequences, approximately 93% seen once.

The receptor was derived from a human donor with multiple sclerosis. Input material: CD4+ T cells from PBMCs. The rearrangement links TRBV19 to TRBJ2-4; D remains unclear. CDR3 sequence reads: CASSMDPVAKNIQYF. CDR3 nucleotides: TGTGCCAGTAGTATGGATCCGGTAGCCAAAAACATTCAGTACTTC.